This TCR beta chain was profiled in a study of blood T cell repertoires in COVID-19. Study-level background: Sites across the United States, Italy and Spain contributed samples from acute and convalescent COVID-19. From T cells, B-cell-depleted T cells, or PBMCs came the material, which was cDNA or gDNA.

Individuals aged about 18 to 90 years were recruited from around 22 US areas. Cohort allocation depended upon clinical history that participants reported. Measured with immunoSEQ multiplex PCR; TCRdb has only the in-frame clones, and not every one. The sample carries about 250,000 clones, around nine tenths recorded once. Trimming took 3 bases from V and 5 from J, leaving 18 bases between them. The CDR3 extends over 15 amino acids. The germline gives CDR1 SGDLS, CDR2 YYNGEE. The sample was PBMCs or T cells enriched from blood (not recorded which). This receptor was obtained from a woman aged 18-30 years who had recovered from COVID-19. V and J are TRBV9 and TRBJ2-7; D uncertain. The CDR3 is CASSGASSFMDEQYF. The CDR3 DNA reads TGTGCCAGCAGCGGGGCCAGTAGTTTTATGGACGAGCAGTACTTC.